What follows are 8 T cell receptor beta chains derived from one specimen sequenced in a study of cytomegalovirus exposure and HLA in healthy donors. PCR amplification relied on 60 Vbeta primers (plus 13 Jbeta primers). Libraries were prepared by immunoSEQ multiplex PCR; TCRdb keeps only in-frame clonotypes and omits some of them. The table shows about 130,000 clones, with around 72% occurring only once. Sequencing input: PBMCs. These receptors all come from a woman in her thirties or forties in good health and CMV-seronegative.

With respect to this clone: A read error is likely, as this CDR3 ends without the conserved phenylalanine or tryptophan. V gene TRBV7-8 combines with J gene TRBJ1-1, with D possibly TRBD1 on 5 matching bases. Germline V lookup: CDR1 SGHVS, CDR2 FQNEAQ. The CDR3 loop spans 13 amino acids. V lost 2 bases and J 6 bases, leaving 10 bases between the germline ends. The CDR3 region has the DNA TGTGCCAGCAGCTTACAGGGTGTATCTGAAGCTTTCTTG. Protein product: CASSLQGVSEAFL.

The chain joins TRBV27 to TRBJ2-3, with TRBD2 matching 7 bases. Germline CDR1 is MNHEY and CDR2 is SMNVEV (reference sequence). V gave up 8 bases and J gave up 4 bases; unmatched junction bases: 9. The CDR3 loop spans 14 amino acids. CDR3 bases: TGTGCCAGCCGTCGGGAGGTCAACTCAGATACGCAGTATTTT. Protein sequence: CASRREVNSDTQYF.

The chain joins TRBV7-3 to TRBJ2-5, with TRBD2 as a possible D gene (6 bases). Germline V CDR1 and CDR2: SGHTA, FQGTGA. This CDR3 comprises 17 residues. V was pared by 4 bases and J by 1 base, with 19 bases between. CDR3 region: CASSSGTEGGVQETQYF. CDR3 bases: TGTGCCAGCAGCTCCGGGACGGAGGGAGGAGTCCAAGAGACCCAGTACTTC.

This chain uses TRBV5-1 with TRBJ1-6, with TRBD1 matching over 8 bases. The CDR3 consists of 15 residues. Germline V gene sequence: CDR1 SGHRS, CDR2 YFSETQ. Losses at the gene ends were 4 bases for V and 10 bases for J; bases not matched to a gene: 10. CDR3 sequence: CASSRKDREGSPLHF. CDR3 DNA sequence: TGCGCCAGCAGCAGGAAGGACAGGGAAGGATCACCCCTCCACTTT.

The chain combines TRBV29-1 with TRBJ2-7; TRBD1 is a possible D gene (5 bases). V was clipped by 5 bases and J by 2 bases, with 13 bases between them. The CDR3 totals 13 residues. Looked up from germline, CDR1 is SQVTM and CDR2 is ANQGSEA. Here the CDR3 DNA reads TGCAGCGTTTTGACAGAGTCGGCCTACGAGCAGTACTTC. Translating it yields CSVLTESAYEQYF.

The J gene is TRBJ2-2, the V gene TRBV29-1; 13 bases line up with TRBD2. Germline lookup yields CDR1 SQVTM and CDR2 ANQGSEA. The CDR3 consists of 16 residues. Trimming at V came to 7 bases and at J to 5 bases, leaving 10 bases not matched to a gene. CDR3 in DNA: TGCAGCGCCTCCAGACTAGCGGGGGGCGGTACCGGGGAGCTGTTTTTT. This codes for CSASRLAGGGTGELFF.

The V call is TRBV20-1, the J call TRBJ1-2; D not certain. The CDR3 is 8 residues long. Germline lookup yields CDR1 DFQATT and CDR2 SNEGSKA (reference sequence). CDR3 sequence reads: CRAGGYTF. For the CDR3, the DNA is TGCAGAGCAGGCGGCTACACCTTC.

The chain combines TRBV7-9 with TRBJ2-3, with 12 bases identical to TRBD2. Per the germline V gene, CDR1 is SEHNR and CDR2 is FQNEAQ (reference sequence). The V segment lost 2 bases and the J segment 1 base; nucleotides outside the gene matches: 1. The CDR3 consists of 16 residues. CDR3 sequence (DNA): TGTGCCAGCAGCTTACTAGCGGGAGGGGGCACAGATACGCAGTATTTT. It codes for CASSLLAGGGTDTQYF.